These T cell receptor beta chains were read from a single sample in a study of blood T cell repertoires in COVID-19. Repertoires were generated with immunoSEQ multiplex PCR, while TCRdb's copy carries only in-frame clones and drops some. The sample shows around 59,000 clones, around 84% of them seen only once. The specimen was peripheral blood. The receptor source for this set is a man in his sixties with acute or convalescent COVID-19. CDR3s include the opening cysteine and the closing phenylalanine or tryptophan. D genes are given only for firm matches. Clone size, where shown, is once, few, many, or a class for clones that have expanded.

>-|TRBV19|TRBJ1-1|-
CASRPDKWNTEAFF
TGTGCCAGTAGGCCGGACAAGTGGAACACTGAAGCTTTCTTT
>-|TRBV5-1|TRBJ1-2|few
CASSLGHSTVVGYTF
TGCGCCAGCAGCTTGGGCCATTCGACAGTGGTTGGCTACACCTTC
>TRBD1|TRBV19|TRBJ1-2|-
CASTNRGPYGYTF
TGTGCCAGTACTAACAGGGGACCTTATGGCTACACCTTC
>-|TRBV2|TRBJ1-1|once
CASSPTGITEAFF
TGTGCCAGCAGTCCCACAGGGATCACTGAAGCTTTCTTT
>-|TRBV6-1|TRBJ1-2|-
CASSEVGGGYGYTF
TGTGCCAGCAGTGAAGTAGGGGGGGGCTATGGCTACACCTTC
>TRBD2|TRBV5-1|TRBJ2-6|few
CASSLARGGGGANVLTF
TGCGCCAGCAGCTTGGCGCGGGGGGGCGGTGGGGCCAACGTCCTGACTTTC
>-|TRBV7-5|TRBJ2-3|few
CARSPRQDNTDTQYF
TGTGCCAGAAGCCCTCGACAGGATAACACAGATACGCAGTATTTT
>TRBD2|TRBV5-4|TRBJ2-1|-
CASSWTSGGANEQFF
TGTGCCAGCAGCTGGACTAGCGGGGGGGCGAATGAGCAGTTCTTC
>TRBD1|TRBV5-1|TRBJ1-1|few
CASSSDRGMMNTEAFF
TGCGCCAGCAGCTCGGACAGGGGCATGATGAACACTGAAGCTTTCTTT
>-|TRBV29-1|TRBJ2-7|-
CSVVIRDKSYEQYF
TGCAGCGTTGTGATAAGGGACAAATCCTACGAGCAGTACTTC
>TRBD1|TRBV9|TRBJ2-7|-
CASSAGTRQGLYEQYF
TGTGCCAGCAGCGCCGGGACCAGACAGGGGCTCTACGAGCAGTACTTC
>-|TRBV7-8|TRBJ2-1|once
CATGSSLNLNEQFF
TGTGCCACCGGGAGTAGCCTTAACCTTAATGAGCAGTTCTTC
>TRBD2|TRBV5-6|TRBJ2-2|-
CASSLTSGGFNTGELFF
TGTGCCAGCAGCTTGACTAGCGGGGGGTTCAACACCGGGGAGCTGTTTTTT
>TRBD2|TRBV9|TRBJ2-5|-
CASSAMTSGQETQYF
TGTGCCAGCAGCGCCATGACTAGCGGGCAAGAGACCCAGTACTTC
>-|TRBV10-1|TRBJ2-1|-
CASSEGQVYNEQFF
TGCGCCAGCAGTGAGGGGCAGGTCTACAATGAGCAGTTCTTC
>TRBD1|TRBV19|TRBJ1-6|once
CASSGQTGYNSPLHF
TGTGCCAGTAGTGGACAGACAGGGTACAATTCACCCCTCCACTTT
>-|TRBV5-5|TRBJ1-5|few
CASSLGGINQPQHF
TGTGCCAGCAGCTTGGGGGGCATCAATCAGCCCCAGCATTTT
>TRBD2|TRBV6-5|TRBJ2-7|-
CASRILAGGSYEQYF
TGTGCCAGCAGGATTCTAGCGGGGGGCTCCTACGAGCAGTACTTC